This entry features one TCR beta chain sequence. Antigen specificity is unknown. CDR1 and CDR2 (germline): LNHNV, YYDKDF (reference sequence). With V trimmed by 4 bases and J by 5 bases, 12 bases remained unmatched. The CDR3 is 16 residues long. The data stem from a study of multiple sclerosis patients with progressive multifocal leukoencephalopathy. Some clones are missing from TCRdb's copy, which holds only in-frame ones; the method was immunoSEQ multiplex PCR. The sample consists of roughly 30,000 clones, roughly 89% of them appearing once. Overall study findings and caveats: Preferential TRBV-TRBJ pairings or common gene usage were not detected at PML.

Time point meaning: time of PML onset. The material was PBMCs, obtained from a patient treated with natalizumab. The chain couples TRBV15 to TRBJ2-7, with TRBD2 identical over 9 bases. The receptor's source is a woman aged 40 to 55 with progressive multifocal leukoencephalopathy. CDR3 DNA: TGTGCCACCAGCACCGCTGGCGGGAGGGCCAAGGACGAGCAGTACTTC. It translates to CATSTAGGRAKDEQYF.